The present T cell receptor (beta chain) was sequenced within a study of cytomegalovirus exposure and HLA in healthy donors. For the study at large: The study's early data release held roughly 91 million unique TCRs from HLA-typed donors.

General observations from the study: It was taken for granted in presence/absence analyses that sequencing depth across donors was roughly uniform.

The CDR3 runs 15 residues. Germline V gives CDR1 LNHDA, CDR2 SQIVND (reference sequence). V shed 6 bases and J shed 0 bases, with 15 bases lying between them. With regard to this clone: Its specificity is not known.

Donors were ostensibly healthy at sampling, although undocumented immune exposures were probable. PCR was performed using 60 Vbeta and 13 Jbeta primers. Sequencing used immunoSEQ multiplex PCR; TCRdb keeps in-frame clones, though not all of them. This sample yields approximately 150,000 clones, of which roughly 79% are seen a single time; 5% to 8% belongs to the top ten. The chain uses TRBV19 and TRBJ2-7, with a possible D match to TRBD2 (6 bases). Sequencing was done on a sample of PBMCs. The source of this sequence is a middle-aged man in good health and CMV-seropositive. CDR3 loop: CASSRLEGASYEQYF. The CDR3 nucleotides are TGTGCCAGTAGCCGACTAGAGGGAGCCTCCTACGAGCAGTACTTC.